This T cell receptor beta chain came from a study of T cell repertoires in cytomegalovirus infection. Whole-study context: Epitope selection comprised recently identified HLA-C-restricted CMV epitopes and well-studied HLA-B-restricted CMV epitopes. Through public TCR beta signatures, both CMV infection and matching HLA type were indicated.

In its sample, this clonotype was seen a few times. Its antigen is unidentified. TCRdb used MiXCR to reprocess the reads, holding one entry per CDR3 protein. The profile shows about 330,000 distinct CDR3 sequences, just under 35% of them singletons. Germline V gene lookup returns CDR1 SGHVS and CDR2 FQNEAQ. The CDR3 is made up of 14 amino acids. Trimming took 2 bases from V and 4 from J, leaving 11 bases between them. The study, taken as a whole, reports: HLA-C-restricted CMV-specific TCR beta clonotypes prevailed in the ex vivo response.

This sequence joins TRBV7-8 and TRBJ1-1; unclear D gene. The source was cultured PBMCs, collected from culture after CMV antigen stimulation. This clonotype originated in a human donor in good health (CMV status not recorded). Some clones in this sample may be carry-over from other donors' samples. In nucleotides, the CDR3 is TGTGCCAGCAGCTTAATAAAGCTGGGCACTGAAGCTTTCTTT. It translates to CASSLIKLGTEAFF. Full variable domain (remainder filled in from reference TRBV7-8 and TRBJ1-1): GAGVSQSPRYKVAKRGQDVALRCDPISGHVSLFWYQQALGQGPEFLTYFQNEAQLDKSGLPSDRFFAERPEGSVSTLKIQRTQQEDSAVYLCASSLIKLGTEAFFGQGTRLTVV.